Listed below are T cell receptor beta chains from one sample, sequenced in a study of blood T cell repertoires in COVID-19. Clones were sequenced by immunoSEQ multiplex PCR, and TCRdb holds only the in-frame ones, with some missing. The sample lists around 120,000 clones, 70% to 80% occurring once. The specimen was peripheral blood. The receptors were sampled from a man aged 50 to 59 with acute or convalescent COVID-19. Each CDR3 is given with its conserved first and last residue. D genes are given only for firm matches. Size is omitted from some rows. Given values are once, few, many or a class for expanded clones.

d_gene,v_gene,abundance,j_gene,CDR3nt,CDR3aa
NA,TRBV5-1,NA,TRBJ1-3,TGCGCCAGCAGCTTGGTCCCTTGGCCCTCTGGAAACACCATATATTTT,CASSLVPWPSGNTIYF
NA,TRBV5-1,NA,TRBJ1-1,TGCGCCAGCCGAGAAAAGGAGTCGACTGAAGCTTTCTTT,CASREKESTEAFF
NA,TRBV11-2,once,TRBJ1-1,TGTGCCAGCAGCTTAGCAGGGGAAGTCCCTGAAGCTTTCTTT,CASSLAGEVPEAFF
TRBD2,TRBV6-5,NA,TRBJ2-3,TGTGCCAGCAGACCGGGGGGGCTAACAGATACGCAGTATTTT,CASRPGGLTDTQYF
NA,TRBV29-1,NA,TRBJ2-7,TGCAGCGTTGAAGGCAGGAATTCCTACGAGCAGTACTTC,CSVEGRNSYEQYF
TRBD1,TRBV15,NA,TRBJ1-4,TGTGCCACCAGCAATACGCCGGGACAGGGGAATGAAAAACTGTTTTTT,CATSNTPGQGNEKLFF
TRBD1,TRBV7-8,NA,TRBJ1-5,TGTGCCAGCAGCCAGGGACAGCATCAGCCCCAGCATTTT,CASSQGQHQPQHF
NA,TRBV10-1,NA,TRBJ2-7,TGCGCCAGCAGTGAGCCCCGGGGGGACAGGACAAAGGCAAACGAGCAGTACTTC,CASSEPRGDRTKANEQYF
NA,TRBV6-6,few,TRBJ1-1,TGTGCCAGCAGACACCAGCGGGACACTGAAGCTTTCTTT,CASRHQRDTEAFF
NA,TRBV4-1,few,TRBJ1-2,TGCGCCAGCAGCCAAGATCGAGGAGTGACTTATGGCTACACCTTC,CASSQDRGVTYGYTF
TRBD2,TRBV10-3,NA,TRBJ2-1,TGTGCCATCAGTGATGCGGGGGGGGCCTTCTACAATGAGCAGTTCTTC,CAISDAGGAFYNEQFF
TRBD1,TRBV9,NA,TRBJ1-4,TGTGCCAGCAGCCCGAGAGACGGAAAGGGGGACAGGGTAGGGGAAAAACTGTTTTTT,CASSPRDGKGDRVGEKLFF
TRBD1,TRBV18,NA,TRBJ1-4,TGTGCCAGCTCACCAAGCACGGGACAGGAAAAACTGTTTTTT,CASSPSTGQEKLFF
NA,TRBV5-4,NA,TRBJ1-6,TGTGCCAGCAGCTTGTGGGGGCTAGGGAGCGATTCACCCCTCCACTTT,CASSLWGLGSDSPLHF
TRBD1,TRBV2,NA,TRBJ1-6,TGTGCCAGCAGTGAGGACAGGGGGGTTTCACCCCTCCACTTT,CASSEDRGVSPLHF
TRBD1,TRBV4-1,NA,TRBJ2-2,TGCGCCAGCAGCCATACAGGGGACGGAAACGGGGAGCTGTTTTTT,CASSHTGDGNGELFF
TRBD2,TRBV24-1,NA,TRBJ2-7,TGTGCCACCAGTGAAGCTGGGGGAGGGGTCTACGAGCAGTACTTC,CATSEAGGGVYEQYF
NA,TRBV19,once,TRBJ2-1,TGTGCCAGTAGCCCCCTTACAAGCTCCTACAATGAGCAGTTCTTC,CASSPLTSSYNEQFF
NA,TRBV28,NA,TRBJ2-7,TGTGCCAGCAGTTCCCAGGGGTGGGGGTCCTACGAGCAGTACTTC,CASSSQGWGSYEQYF
TRBD1,TRBV27,NA,TRBJ1-5,TGTGCCAGCAGTTTATCCGGGACAGGCAATCAGCCCCAGCATTTT,CASSLSGTGNQPQHF
TRBD2,TRBV20-1,NA,TRBJ2-7,TGCAGTGCTAGTCGCAGCGGGAGAGTGTACGAGCAGTACTTC,CSASRSGRVYEQYF
NA,TRBV27,NA,TRBJ2-2,TGTGCCAGCAACTATAGGCTGTTTTTT,CASNYRLFF
TRBD1,TRBV5-6,NA,TRBJ2-2,TGTGCCAGCAGCTTGGTGGCAGGGGGCAACACCGGGGAGCTGTTTTTT,CASSLVAGGNTGELFF
TRBD2,TRBV5-4,NA,TRBJ2-1,TGTGCCAGCAGTCCCGGGGTTAGCGGGGGGATCCCTGAGCAGTTCTTC,CASSPGVSGGIPEQFF
NA,TRBV28,few,TRBJ1-5,TGTGCCAGCAGTCCCCCTCGAGGGCCCCAGCATTTT,CASSPPRGPQHF
NA,TRBV10-3,NA,TRBJ2-2,TGTGCCATCAGTGAGGGCGGGGAATACACCGGGGAGCTGTTTTTT,CAISEGGEYTGELFF
NA,TRBV2,NA,TRBJ2-1,TGTGCCAGCAGTGAAGGCGCGGGGAACTACAATGAGCAGTTCTTC,CASSEGAGNYNEQFF
TRBD1,TRBV4-2,NA,TRBJ2-2,TGTGCCAGCAGCCCCAGGGGGCGCTTCGGGGAGCTGTTTTTT,CASSPRGRFGELFF
NA,TRBV6-4,few,TRBJ1-4,TGTGCCAGCAGTGACACACACCGGAGAGCAACTAATGAAAAACTGTTTTTT,CASSDTHRRATNEKLFF
TRBD1,TRBV12-5,once,TRBJ1-3,TGTGCTAGTGGAATAGGACAGGGCGTCTCTGGTAACACCATATATTTT,CASGIGQGVSGNTIYF
TRBD2,TRBV5-1,many,TRBJ2-1,TGCGCCAGCAGCTTGGCGACTAGCGGGGTTATGAATGAGCAGTTCTTC,CASSLATSGVMNEQFF
NA,TRBV5-6,NA,TRBJ2-5,TGTGCCAGCAGTCCGGGTCCAGGGCAAGAGACCCAGTACTTC,CASSPGPGQETQYF
TRBD2,TRBV9,NA,TRBJ2-1,TGTGCCAGCAGCATTAGACTAGCGGGGGCGAATGAGCAGTTCTTC,CASSIRLAGANEQFF
NA,TRBV11-1,once,TRBJ2-5,TGTGCCAGCAGCTTAGCCGGGAGCATTGAAGAGACCCAGTACTTC,CASSLAGSIEETQYF
NA,TRBV10-3,NA,TRBJ2-3,TGTGCCATCAAGACCAGCGGTAGCACAGATACGCAGTATTTT,CAIKTSGSTDTQYF
TRBD2,TRBV2,NA,TRBJ2-5,TGTGCCAGCAGGTTAACTAGCGTCCCAGAGACCCAGTACTTC,CASRLTSVPETQYF
TRBD1,TRBV11-2,NA,TRBJ2-1,TGTGCCAGCAGCTCCCGACAGGGGAGGAATGAGCAGTTCTTC,CASSSRQGRNEQFF
NA,TRBV7-3,few,TRBJ1-1,TGTGCCAGCAGCACGAGGGGGTCTGCCACTGAAGCTTTCTTT,CASSTRGSATEAFF
NA,TRBV7-6,NA,TRBJ2-3,TGTGCCAGCAGCTTAGACGCTAGTGGAGGAGCCGGTGTGGTAGATACGCAGTATTTT,CASSLDASGGAGVVDTQYF
NA,TRBV27,once,TRBJ2-7,TGTGCCAGCAGTTTAGGGCTCGTCGCGTACGAGCAGTACTTC,CASSLGLVAYEQYF
TRBD1,TRBV19,NA,TRBJ2-7,TGTGCCAGTAGTCTGTTTGGGACAGTATCCTACGAGCAGTACTTC,CASSLFGTVSYEQYF
NA,TRBV30,NA,TRBJ1-5,TGTGCCTGGAGTGACCACACGAGCAATCAGCCCCAGCATTTT,CAWSDHTSNQPQHF
TRBD1,TRBV4-1,NA,TRBJ2-3,TGCGCCAGCACGACAGGGGGCCTCACAGATACGCAGTATTTT,CASTTGGLTDTQYF
TRBD2,TRBV19,NA,TRBJ2-3,TGTGCCAGTAAGGGAGGGGACTCTTACACAGATACGCAGTATTTT,CASKGGDSYTDTQYF
TRBD1,TRBV4-2,NA,TRBJ2-2,TGTGCCAGCAGCCAAGACGGGGACAGGCCCACCGGGGAGCTGTTTTTT,CASSQDGDRPTGELFF
NA,TRBV9,NA,TRBJ1-2,TGTGCCAGCAGCGTAGTACCGGGCGGGGGCTATGGCTACACCTTC,CASSVVPGGGYGYTF
TRBD2,TRBV19,NA,TRBJ2-1,TGTGCCAGTAGTATACTTGGAAAGACTAGCCGTTACAATGAGCAGTTCTTC,CASSILGKTSRYNEQFF
TRBD1,TRBV2,NA,TRBJ2-5,TGTGCCAGCAGTCTGGACAGGGGCAGAGAGACCCAGTACTTC,CASSLDRGRETQYF
NA,TRBV3-1/TRBV3-2,NA,TRBJ2-3,TGTGCCAGCAGCCAAGAGGGGCGGGATACGCAGTATTTT,CASSQEGRDTQYF
TRBD1,TRBV9,NA,TRBJ2-7,TGTGCCAGCAGCGTAGGGGACAGCTCCTACGAGCAGTACTTC,CASSVGDSSYEQYF
NA,TRBV23-1,NA,TRBJ1-1,TGCGCCTGTTCTAAGAACACTGAAGCTTTCTTT,CACSKNTEAFF
TRBD2,TRBV3-1/TRBV3-2,few,TRBJ2-7,TGTGCCAGCAGCCACGCGGGGGGTAGGACGGAGCAGTACTTC,CASSHAGGRTEQYF